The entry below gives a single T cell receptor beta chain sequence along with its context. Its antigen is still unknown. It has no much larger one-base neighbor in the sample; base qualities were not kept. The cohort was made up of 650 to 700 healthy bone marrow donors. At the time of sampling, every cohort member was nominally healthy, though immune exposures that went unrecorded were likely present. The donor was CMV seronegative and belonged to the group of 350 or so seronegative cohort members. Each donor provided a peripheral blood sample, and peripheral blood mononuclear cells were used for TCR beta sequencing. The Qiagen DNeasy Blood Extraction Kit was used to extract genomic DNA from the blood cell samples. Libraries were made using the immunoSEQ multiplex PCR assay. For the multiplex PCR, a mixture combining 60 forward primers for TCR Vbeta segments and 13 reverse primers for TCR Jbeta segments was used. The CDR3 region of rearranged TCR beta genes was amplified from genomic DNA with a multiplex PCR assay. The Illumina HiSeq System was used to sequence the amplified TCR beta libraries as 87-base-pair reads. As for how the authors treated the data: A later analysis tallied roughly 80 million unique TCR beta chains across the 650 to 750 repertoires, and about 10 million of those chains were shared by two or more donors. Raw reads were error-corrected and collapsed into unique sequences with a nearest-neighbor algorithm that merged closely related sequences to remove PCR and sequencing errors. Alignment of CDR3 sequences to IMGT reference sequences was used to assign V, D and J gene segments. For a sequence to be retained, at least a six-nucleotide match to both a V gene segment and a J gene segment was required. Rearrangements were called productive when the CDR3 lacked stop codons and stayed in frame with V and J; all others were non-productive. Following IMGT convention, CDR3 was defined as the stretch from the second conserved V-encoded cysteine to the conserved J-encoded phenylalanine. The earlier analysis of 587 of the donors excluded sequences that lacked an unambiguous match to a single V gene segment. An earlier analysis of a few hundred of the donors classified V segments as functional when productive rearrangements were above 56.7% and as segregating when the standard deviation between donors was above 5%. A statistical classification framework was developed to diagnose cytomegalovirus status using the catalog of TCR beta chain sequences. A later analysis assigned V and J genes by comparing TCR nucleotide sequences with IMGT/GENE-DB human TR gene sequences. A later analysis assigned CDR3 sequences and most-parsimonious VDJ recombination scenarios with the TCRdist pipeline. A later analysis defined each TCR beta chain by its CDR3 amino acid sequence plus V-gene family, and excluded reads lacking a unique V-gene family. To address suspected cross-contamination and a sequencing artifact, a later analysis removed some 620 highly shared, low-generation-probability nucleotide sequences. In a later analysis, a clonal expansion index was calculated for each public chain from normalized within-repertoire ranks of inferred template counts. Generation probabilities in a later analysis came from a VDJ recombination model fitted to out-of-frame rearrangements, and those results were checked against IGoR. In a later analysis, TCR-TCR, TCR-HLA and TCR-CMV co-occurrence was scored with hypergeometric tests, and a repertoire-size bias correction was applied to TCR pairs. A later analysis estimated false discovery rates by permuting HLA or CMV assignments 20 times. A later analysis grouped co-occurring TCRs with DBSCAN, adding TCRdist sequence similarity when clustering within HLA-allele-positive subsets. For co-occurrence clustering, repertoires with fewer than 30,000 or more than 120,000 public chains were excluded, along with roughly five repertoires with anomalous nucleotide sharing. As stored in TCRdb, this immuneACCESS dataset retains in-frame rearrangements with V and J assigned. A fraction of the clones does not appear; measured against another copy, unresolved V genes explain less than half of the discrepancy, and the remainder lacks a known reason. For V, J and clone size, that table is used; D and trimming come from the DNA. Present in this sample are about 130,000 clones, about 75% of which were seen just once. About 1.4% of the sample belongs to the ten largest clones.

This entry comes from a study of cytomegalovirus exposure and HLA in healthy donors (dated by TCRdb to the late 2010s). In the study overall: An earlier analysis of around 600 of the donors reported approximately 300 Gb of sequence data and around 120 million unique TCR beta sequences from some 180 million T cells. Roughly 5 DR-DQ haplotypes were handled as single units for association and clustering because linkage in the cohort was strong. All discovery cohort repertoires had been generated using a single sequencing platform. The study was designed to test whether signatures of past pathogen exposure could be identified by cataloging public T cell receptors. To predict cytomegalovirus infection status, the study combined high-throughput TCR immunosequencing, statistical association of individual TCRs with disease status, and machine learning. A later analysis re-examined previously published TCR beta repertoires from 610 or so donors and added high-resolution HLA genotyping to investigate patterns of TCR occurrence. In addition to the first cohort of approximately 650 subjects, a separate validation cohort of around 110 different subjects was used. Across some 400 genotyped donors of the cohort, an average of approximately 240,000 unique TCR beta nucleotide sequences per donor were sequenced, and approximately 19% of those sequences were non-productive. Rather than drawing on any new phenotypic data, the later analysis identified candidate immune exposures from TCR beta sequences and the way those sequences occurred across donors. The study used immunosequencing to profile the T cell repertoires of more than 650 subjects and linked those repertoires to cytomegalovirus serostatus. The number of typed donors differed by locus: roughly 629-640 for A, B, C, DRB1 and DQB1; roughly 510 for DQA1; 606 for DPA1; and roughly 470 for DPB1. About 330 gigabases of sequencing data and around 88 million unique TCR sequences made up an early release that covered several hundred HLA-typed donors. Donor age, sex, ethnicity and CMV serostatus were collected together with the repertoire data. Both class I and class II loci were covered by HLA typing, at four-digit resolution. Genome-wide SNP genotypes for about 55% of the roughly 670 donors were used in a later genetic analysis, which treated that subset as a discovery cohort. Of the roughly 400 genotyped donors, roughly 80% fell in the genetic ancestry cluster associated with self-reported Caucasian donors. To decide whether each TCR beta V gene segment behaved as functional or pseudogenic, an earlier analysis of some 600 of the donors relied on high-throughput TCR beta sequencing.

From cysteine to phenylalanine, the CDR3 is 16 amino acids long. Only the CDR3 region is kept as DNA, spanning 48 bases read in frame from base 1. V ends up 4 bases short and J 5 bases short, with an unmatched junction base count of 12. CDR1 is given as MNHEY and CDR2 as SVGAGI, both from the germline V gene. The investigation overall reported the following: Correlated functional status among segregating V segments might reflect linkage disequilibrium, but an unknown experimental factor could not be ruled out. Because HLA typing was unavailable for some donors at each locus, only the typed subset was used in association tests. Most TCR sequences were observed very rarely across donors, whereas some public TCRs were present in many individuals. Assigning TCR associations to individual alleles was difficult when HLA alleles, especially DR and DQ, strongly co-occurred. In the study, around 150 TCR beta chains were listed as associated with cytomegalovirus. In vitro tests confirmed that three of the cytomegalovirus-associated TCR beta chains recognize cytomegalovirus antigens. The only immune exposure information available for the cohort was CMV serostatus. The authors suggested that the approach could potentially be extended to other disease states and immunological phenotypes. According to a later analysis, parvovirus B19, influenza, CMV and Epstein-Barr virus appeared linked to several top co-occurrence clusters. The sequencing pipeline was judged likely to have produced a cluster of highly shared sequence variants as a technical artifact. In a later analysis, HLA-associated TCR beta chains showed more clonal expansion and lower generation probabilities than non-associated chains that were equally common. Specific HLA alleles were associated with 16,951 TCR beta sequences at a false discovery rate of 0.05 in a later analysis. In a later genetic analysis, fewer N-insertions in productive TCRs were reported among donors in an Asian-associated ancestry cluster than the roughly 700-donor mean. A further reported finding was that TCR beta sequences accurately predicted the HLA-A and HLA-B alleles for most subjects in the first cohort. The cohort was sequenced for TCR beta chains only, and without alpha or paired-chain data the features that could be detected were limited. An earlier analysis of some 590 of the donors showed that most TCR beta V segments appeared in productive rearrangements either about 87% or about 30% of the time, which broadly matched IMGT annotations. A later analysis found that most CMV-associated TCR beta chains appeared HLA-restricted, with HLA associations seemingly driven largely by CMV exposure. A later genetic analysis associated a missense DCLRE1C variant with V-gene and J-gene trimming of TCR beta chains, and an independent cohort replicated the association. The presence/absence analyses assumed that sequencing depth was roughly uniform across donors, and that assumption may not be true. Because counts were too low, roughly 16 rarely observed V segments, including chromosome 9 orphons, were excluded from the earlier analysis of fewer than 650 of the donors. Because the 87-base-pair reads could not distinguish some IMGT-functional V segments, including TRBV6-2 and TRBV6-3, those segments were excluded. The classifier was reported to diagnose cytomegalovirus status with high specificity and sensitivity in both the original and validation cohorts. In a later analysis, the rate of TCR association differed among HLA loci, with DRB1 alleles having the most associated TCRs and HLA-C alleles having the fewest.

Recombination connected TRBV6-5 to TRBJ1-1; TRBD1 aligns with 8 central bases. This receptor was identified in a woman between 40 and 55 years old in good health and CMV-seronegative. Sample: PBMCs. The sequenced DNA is TGTGCCAGCAGTTTTGCGTCTACAGGGGGAGGGACTGAAGCTTTCTTT. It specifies CASSFASTGGGTEAFF.